Below are 27 T cell receptor beta chains sequenced from a single sample in a study of T-cell reconstitution after alpha-beta-depleted transplantation in children. Unique molecular identifiers were built into the TCRbeta library. TCRdb reprocessed the PCR reads with MiXCR, giving one entry per CDR3 protein. The data show 500,000 to 750,000 distinct CDR3 sequences, roughly 27% seen once. The sample here was PBMCs, taken before TCRalphabeta/CD19-depleted stem cell transplant. Receptors were obtained from a boy younger than two with Wiskott-Aldrich syndrome, due to receive a stem cell transplant.

This chain uses TRBV12-3 or TRBV12-4 with TRBJ2-7; D might be TRBD1 (6 bases). CDR3 length: 14 amino acids. V was cut by 6 bases and J by 5 bases, with 17 bases left in between. The CDR3 reads CASRSDRRWDEQYF. The CDR3 nucleotides read TGTGCCAGCAGGTCCGACAGGAGGTGGGACGAGCAGTACTTC.

This clonotype was seen a few times. The chain employs TRBV12-3 or TRBV12-4 and TRBJ2-7, with TRBD2 matching 8 bases. This CDR3 has 14 amino acids. J lost 4 bases, V lost 5 bases, and 7 bases had no gene match. This CDR3 is CASSLAAGAYEQYF. In DNA, the CDR3 is TGTGCCAGCAGTCTCGCAGCGGGAGCGTACGAGCAGTACTTC.

CDR3 sequence reads: CATSDLPGDPLSSYEQYF. The CDR3 region has the DNA TGTGCCACCAGTGATTTGCCAGGGGACCCACTGAGCTCCTACGAGCAGTACTTC. V gene TRBV24-1 combines with J gene TRBJ2-7; D possibly corresponds to TRBD1 (6 bases). The CDR3 has 18 amino acids. The ends were cut back, 0 bases at V and 0 bases at J, with 17 bases in the middle. The germline V gene has CDR1 KGHDR and CDR2 SFDVKD.

This clonotype was seen a few times. CDR3: CASSLPKATGVNTEAFF. The CDR3 DNA reads TGCGCCAGCAGCTTGCCCAAAGCAACAGGGGTGAACACTGAAGCTTTCTTT. The chain employs TRBV5-1 and TRBJ1-1; 7 bases map to TRBD1. V lost 1 base, J lost 0 bases, and 9 bases stayed unmatched. This CDR3 is 17 amino acids long. Germline CDR1 is SGHRS and CDR2 is YFSETQ.

This clonotype was observed a handful of times. The chain carries TRBV12-3 or TRBV12-4 and TRBJ2-1; maybe TRBD2 (5 bases). The CDR3 is 14 residues long. Trimming stripped 4 bases from V and 8 bases from J, with 15 bases between. CDR3 bases: TGTGCCAGCAGTTCACTAGAAAGGAGGCATGAGCAGTTCTTC. This codes for CASSSLERRHEQFF.

Of note for this clonotype: At one end the junction does not follow the germline gene, possibly because of a read error. The chain carries TRBV12-3 or TRBV12-4 and TRBJ2-1; D is possibly TRBD1 or TRBD2 (5 bases each). The CDR3 extends over 12 amino acids. CDR3 nucleotides: TGTCCCAGCCGGGACCGTAACAATGAGCAGTTCTTC. Amino acids: CPSRDRNNEQFF.

V is TRBV20-1 and J is TRBJ1-3, with no clear D. V shed 3 bases and J shed 0 bases, with 6 bases lying between them. Germline lookup yields CDR1 DFQATT and CDR2 SNEGSKA (reference sequence). This CDR3 region has 13 residues. CDR3 region: CSARESSGNTIYF. The CDR3 bases are TGCAGTGCTAGGGAGAGCTCTGGAAACACCATATATTTT.

V gene TRBV5-1 combines with J gene TRBJ2-5; 10 bases align to TRBD1. Germline values: CDR1 SGHRS, CDR2 YFSETQ. V lost 4 bases to trimming and J lost 2 bases; unmatched junction nucleotides: 5. The CDR3 length is 15 residues. The CDR3: CASSRTGGRQETQYF. The CDR3 DNA reads TGCGCCAGCAGCCGGACAGGGGGACGTCAAGAGACCCAGTACTTC.

The chain combines TRBV5-1 with TRBJ2-5; 9 nucleotides align to TRBD1. Germline CDR1 reads SGHRS; CDR2 reads YFSETQ. The trim removed 4 bases at V and 6 bases at J, leaving 13 bases unmatched. CDR3 size: 16 residues. The CDR3 reads CASSDPGQGRGKTQYF. Written as DNA, the CDR3 is TGCGCCAGCAGCGATCCGGGACAGGGAAGAGGGAAGACCCAGTACTTC.

The table lists this clonotype with a few counts. The J gene is TRBJ2-5, the V gene TRBV2; D might be TRBD1 (5 bases). The CDR3 sequence is 14 residues long. Germline V gene lookup returns CDR1 SNHLY and CDR2 FYNNEI. Deletions cut 8 bases from V and 0 bases from J, with 13 bases between. The CDR3 nucleotides are TGTGCCAGCGTGGAAGGGGCGTACCAAGAGACCCAGTACTTC. Translation: CASVEGAYQETQYF.

The chain joins TRBV6-5 to TRBJ2-4; the D call may be TRBD1 or TRBD2 (5 bases each). The germline V gene encodes CDR1 MNHEY and CDR2 SVGAGI. The CDR3 is 14 residues long. V dropped 6 bases and J dropped 0 bases, with 9 bases sitting between them. In DNA, the CDR3 is TGTGCCAGCAGCTACGGGACAGCCAAAAACATTCAGTACTTC. It is translated as CASSYGTAKNIQYF.

This clonotype has only a few counts. The chain combines TRBV12-3 or TRBV12-4 with TRBJ1-2, with 8 bases identical to TRBD1. The V gene end was trimmed by 1 base and the J gene end by 2 bases; junction bases not matched to a gene: 9. This CDR3 region has 17 residues. This chain's CDR3 is CASSLVAGGYPNYGYTF. The CDR3 bases are TGTGCCAGCAGTTTAGTCGCAGGGGGCTATCCCAACTATGGCTACACCTTC.

The V call is TRBV19, the J call TRBJ2-2, with D possibly matching TRBD2 (6 bases). This CDR3 spans 16 amino acids. Germline lookup yields CDR1 LNHDA and CDR2 SQIVND (reference sequence). V dropped 4 bases and J dropped 2 bases, with 14 bases sitting between them. CDR3 sequence reads: CASSRSSGLNTGELFF. The CDR3 DNA is TGTGCCAGTAGTAGGTCATCGGGACTTAACACCGGGGAGCTGTTTTTT.

This chain uses TRBV5-1 with TRBJ2-2, with TRBD2 matching 8 bases. The V gene end was trimmed by 0 bases and the J gene end by 6 bases; junction bases not matched to a gene: 7. Germline CDR1 and CDR2: SGHRS and YFSETQ. This CDR3 is 16 amino acids long. The CDR3 nucleotides read TGCGCCAGCAGCTTGGACGGAGCGGGAGTCTCCGGGGAGCTGTTTTTT. Its translation is CASSLDGAGVSGELFF.

CDR3: CALQGNYGYTF. The CDR3, as DNA: TGTGCCCTACAGGGTAACTATGGCTACACCTTC. The V call is TRBV30, the J call TRBJ1-2, with a weak D call TRBD1 (6 bases). Per germline, CDR1 GTSNPN and CDR2 SVGIG (reference sequence). Trimming stripped 8 bases from V and 1 base from J, with 8 bases between. The CDR3 sequence is 11 residues long.

The V gene is TRBV7-9, the J gene TRBJ2-7, with TRBD2 matching 11 bases. V trimming: 1 base; J trimming: 2 bases; junction bases outside the gene matches: 7. Germline loops: CDR1 SEHNR, CDR2 FQNEAQ (reference sequence). The CDR3 has 17 residues. The CDR3 region is CASSLVLAGGFPYEQYF. The CDR3 region has the DNA TGTGCCAGCAGCTTAGTCCTAGCGGGAGGATTTCCCTACGAGCAGTACTTC. The full variable domain, rest sourced from reference TRBV7-9 and TRBJ2-7, is DTGVSQNPRHKITKRGQNVTFRCDPISEHNRLYWYRQTLGQGPEFLTYFQNEAQLEKSRLLSDRFSAERPKGSFSTLEIQRTEQGDSAMYLCASSLVLAGGFPYEQYFGPGTRLTVT.

V and J are TRBV29-1 and TRBJ2-1; D ambiguous. The CDR3 is 12 amino acids. Germline V gives CDR1 SQVTM, CDR2 ANQGSEA. Trimming took off 3 bases at V and 3 bases at J, with 6 bases between the two ends. This chain's CDR3 is CSVEPSYNEQFF. The CDR3 DNA reads TGCAGCGTTGAGCCCAGCTACAATGAGCAGTTCTTC.

The rearrangement links TRBV5-6 to TRBJ1-5; D is uncertain. The CDR3 is made up of 14 amino acids. Trimming left V 4 bases short and J 5 bases short, with 13 bases between. Germline V gene lookup returns CDR1 SGHDT and CDR2 YYEEEE. CDR3 sequence: CASSMRGSYQPQHF. In DNA form, the CDR3 reads TGTGCCAGCAGCATGAGAGGGTCCTATCAGCCCCAGCATTTT.

The rearrangement joins TRBV5-1 to TRBJ2-6; a weak D match, TRBD2 (5 bases). V lost 5 bases to trimming and J lost 0 bases, with 15 bases between them. The CDR3 extends over 17 amino acids. The V gene's germline CDR1 is SGHRS and CDR2 YFSETQ. This CDR3 is CASSGVPSSSGANVLTF. In nucleotides, the CDR3 is TGCGCCAGCAGTGGTGTTCCTAGCAGCTCTGGGGCCAACGTCCTGACTTTC.

The V and J genes are TRBV28 and TRBJ1-5, with D possibly matching TRBD1 (5 bases). CDR1 and CDR2 (germline): MDHEN, SYDVKM. Trimming took 5 bases from V and 7 from J, leaving 9 bases between them. The CDR3 runs 12 residues. The CDR3 loop reads CASSGAGQPQHF. CDR3 in DNA: TGTGCCAGCAGTGGGGCCGGCCAGCCCCAGCATTTT.

Only a few counts were recorded for this clonotype. The chain has TRBV28 and TRBJ2-7; D possibly corresponds to TRBD1 (6 bases). The ends were cut back, 6 bases at V and 1 base at J, with 16 bases in the middle. CDR1 and CDR2 (germline): MDHEN, SYDVKM. The CDR3 is made up of 15 amino acids. The CDR3, as DNA: TGTGCCAGCAGCCGCATAGGGCAGGGGTCCTACGAGCAGTACTTC. Amino acid sequence: CASSRIGQGSYEQYF.

This clonotype was detected a few times. V gene TRBV4-1 combines with J gene TRBJ1-4; D ambiguous. With 2 bases removed from V and 7 bases from J, the gap between germline ends came to 11 bases. Looked up from germline, CDR1 is MGHRA and CDR2 is YSYEKL. The CDR3 runs 14 residues. CDR3 sequence reads: CASSQSSRPEKLFF. Here the CDR3 DNA reads TGCGCCAGCAGCCAATCCTCCAGGCCTGAAAAACTGTTTTTT.

The CDR3 DNA reads as TGTGCCAGCAGGCGAGGACTAGCGGGATGGGCGAACACCGGGGAGCTGTTTTTT. Amino acid sequence: CASRRGLAGWANTGELFF. The chain carries TRBV6-1 and TRBJ2-2, with TRBD2 matching over 12 bases. The ends lost 6 bases at V and 0 bases at J; junction bases unmatched: 8. This CDR3 contains 18 residues. CDR1 MNHNS and CDR2 SASEGT come from the germline V gene.

The chain links TRBV29-1 to TRBJ2-7; D is possibly TRBD1 (5 bases). Trimming pared 0 bases from V and 2 bases from J, leaving 8 bases between. Per germline, CDR1 SQVTM and CDR2 ANQGSEA. There are 13 residues in the CDR3. For the CDR3, the DNA is TGCAGCGTTGAAGATATGGACACCTACGAGCAGTACTTC. This translates into CSVEDMDTYEQYF.

A few counts support this clonotype. The J gene is TRBJ2-5, the V gene TRBV30, with 7 bases aligning to TRBD1. The CDR3 is 13 residues long. Germline lookup yields CDR1 GTSNPN and CDR2 SVGIG (reference sequence). V lost 0 bases, J lost 2 bases, and 0 bases stayed unmatched. DNA of the CDR3: TGTGCCTGGAGTGTGGGACAGCAAGAGACCCAGTACTTC. Its translation: CAWSVGQQETQYF.

This clonotype was counted between two and nine times. The chain links TRBV20-1 to TRBJ2-1; 8 bases fit TRBD2. J gave up 8 bases and V 5 bases, and 11 bases lay outside the gene matches. The V gene's germline CDR1 is DFQATT and CDR2 SNEGSKA (reference sequence). This CDR3 region has 14 residues. CDR3 nucleotides: TGCAGTGCTGACGAGCGGGAGTTCGAGGATGAGCAGTTCTTC. The encoded protein is CSADEREFEDEQFF.

The chain joins TRBV6-1 to TRBJ1-5; possible D gene TRBD1, 6 bases. This CDR3 is 14 amino acids long. The V and J ends lost 6 bases and 4 bases respectively, with 13 bases between them. Per germline, CDR1 MNHNS and CDR2 SASEGT. The chain's CDR3 is CASSLRDKNQPQHF. The DNA for the CDR3 is TGTGCCAGCAGCCTACGGGACAAAAATCAGCCCCAGCATTTT.